This T cell receptor beta chain comes out of a study of OX40 agonist ivuxolimab in advanced cancers. With 4 bases removed from V and 4 bases from J, the gap between germline ends came to 10 bases. There are 14 residues in the CDR3. The germline CDR1 and CDR2 sequences are SNHLY and FYNNEI. TCRdb's copy holds only in-frame clones and misses some; the assay was immunoSEQ multiplex PCR. The repertoire holds about 79,000 clones, with 70% to 90% as singletons. Sequences were derived from CD4+ or CD8+ T cells sorted from blood, sampled in a trial of the OX40 agonist ivuxolimab. This receptor was obtained from an adult with an advanced solid tumor such as melanoma, head and neck, liver or kidney cancer. The genes are TRBV2 and TRBJ1-4; D unresolved. CDR3 loop: CASSGRAFNEKLFF. In DNA, the CDR3 is TGTGCCAGCAGTGGTAGAGCCTTTAATGAAAAACTGTTTTTT.